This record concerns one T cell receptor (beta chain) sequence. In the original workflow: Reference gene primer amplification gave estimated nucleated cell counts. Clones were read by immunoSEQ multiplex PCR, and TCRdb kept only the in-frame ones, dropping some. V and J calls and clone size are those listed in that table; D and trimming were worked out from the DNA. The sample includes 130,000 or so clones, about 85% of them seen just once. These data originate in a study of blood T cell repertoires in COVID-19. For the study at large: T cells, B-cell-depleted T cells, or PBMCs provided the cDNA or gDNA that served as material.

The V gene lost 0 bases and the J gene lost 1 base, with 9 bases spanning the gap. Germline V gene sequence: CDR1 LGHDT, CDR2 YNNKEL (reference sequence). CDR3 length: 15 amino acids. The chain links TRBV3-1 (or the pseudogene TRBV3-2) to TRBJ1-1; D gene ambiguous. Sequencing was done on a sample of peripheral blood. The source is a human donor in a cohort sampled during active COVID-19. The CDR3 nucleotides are TGTGCCAGCAGCCAAGATGGTCCCAGGAACACTGAAGCTTTCTTT. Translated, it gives CASSQDGPRNTEAFF.